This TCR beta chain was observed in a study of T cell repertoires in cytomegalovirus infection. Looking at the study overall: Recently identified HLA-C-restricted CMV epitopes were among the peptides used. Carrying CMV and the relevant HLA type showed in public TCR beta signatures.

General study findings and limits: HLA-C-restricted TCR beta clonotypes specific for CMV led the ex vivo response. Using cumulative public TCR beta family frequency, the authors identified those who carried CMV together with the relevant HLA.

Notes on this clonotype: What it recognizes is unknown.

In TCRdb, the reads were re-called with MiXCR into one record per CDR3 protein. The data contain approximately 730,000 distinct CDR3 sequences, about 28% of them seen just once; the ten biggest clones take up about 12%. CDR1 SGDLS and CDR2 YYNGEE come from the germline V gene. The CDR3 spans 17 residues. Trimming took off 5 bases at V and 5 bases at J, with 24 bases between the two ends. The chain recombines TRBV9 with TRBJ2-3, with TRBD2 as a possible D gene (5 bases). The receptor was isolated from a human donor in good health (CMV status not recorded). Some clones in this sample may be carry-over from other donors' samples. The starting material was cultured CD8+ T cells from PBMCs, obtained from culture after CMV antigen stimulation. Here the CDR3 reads CASSATRSLAGRDTQYF. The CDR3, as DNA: TGTGCCAGCAGTGCTACTCGAAGTCTAGCTGGAAGAGATACGCAGTATTTT.